The next 19 T cell receptor beta chains were all read from a single sample in a study of blood T cell repertoires in COVID-19. The repertoire was sequenced with immunoSEQ multiplex PCR; TCRdb's copy has only in-frame clones and lacks some. This table has about 150,000 clones, about 86% appearing once. Sequences were obtained from peripheral blood. All receptors derive from a woman between 65 and 79 years old who had recovered from COVID-19.

CDR3 bases: TGTGCAGGGCAGGGGGAGAGCACAGATACGCAGTATTTT. Translated: CAGQGESTDTQYF. The chain employs TRBV2 and TRBJ2-3, with 7 positions matching TRBD1. Germline CDR1 is SNHLY and CDR2 is FYNNEI. This CDR3 comprises 13 residues.

The J gene is TRBJ2-7, the V gene TRBV6-5; D unclear. The germline CDR1 and CDR2 sequences are MNHEY and SVGAGI. The CDR3 consists of 15 residues. The ends were cut back, 6 bases at V and 2 bases at J, with 17 bases in the middle. The CDR3 DNA follows: TGTGCCAGCAGCCCCACCCAGGTTAACCCCTACGAGCAGTACTTC. Its translation is CASSPTQVNPYEQYF.

The gene calls are TRBV7-2 and TRBJ1-5; 9 bases agree with TRBD1. This CDR3 is 18 amino acids long. Germline lookup yields CDR1 SGHTA and CDR2 FQGNSA. V lost 4 bases, J lost 0 bases, and 10 bases stayed unmatched. The CDR3 sequence: CASSYAGTGPYSNQPQHF. The CDR3 bases are TGTGCCAGCAGCTACGCCGGGACAGGGCCATATAGCAATCAGCCCCAGCATTTT.

V usage is TRBV3-1 (or the pseudogene TRBV3-2) and J usage is TRBJ2-5; 10 positions agree with TRBD2. CDR1 is LGHDT and CDR2 is YNNKEL in the germline V gene (reference sequence). The CDR3 consists of 15 residues. Unmatched junction bases numbered 5, after V lost 4 bases and J lost 3 bases. The CDR3 DNA reads TGTGCCAGCAGCCCCCGGCTAGCGGGAGAAGAGACCCAGTACTTC. Amino acid sequence: CASSPRLAGEETQYF.

The chain links TRBV28 to TRBJ2-1, with D possibly TRBD2 on 5 matching bases. This CDR3 comprises 12 residues. V shed 5 bases and J shed 10 bases, with 12 bases lying between them. Germline loops: CDR1 MDHEN, CDR2 SYDVKM. CDR3 protein: CASSRSRREQFF. The DNA for the CDR3 is TGTGCCAGCAGTCGATCCCGGAGGGAGCAGTTCTTC. The full variable domain, in which reference TRBV28 and TRBJ2-1 provide the parts outside the CDR3, is DVKVTQSSRYLVKRTGEKVFLECVQDMDHENMFWYRQDPGLGLRLIYFSYDVKMKEKGDIPEGYSVSREKKERFSLILESASTNQTSMYLCASSRSRREQFFGPGTRLTVL.

This rearrangement joins TRBV5-1 to TRBJ2-7; D gene unclear. Trimming stripped 2 bases from V and 3 bases from J, with 12 bases between. The CDR3 is 14 amino acids. The germline CDR1 and CDR2 sequences are SGHRS and YFSETQ. In DNA, the CDR3 is TGCGCCAGCAGCTTTGTGGCGGAAGGCTACGAGCAGTACTTC. Translated, it gives CASSFVAEGYEQYF. The complete variable domain, with remaining parts taken from reference TRBV5-1 and TRBJ2-7, reads KAGVTQTPRYLIKTRGQQVTLSCSPISGHRSVSWYQQTPGQGLQFLFEYFSETQRNKGNFPGRFSGRQFSNSRSEMNVSTLELGDSALYLCASSFVAEGYEQYFGPGTRLTVT.

CDR3 region: CASSSRPSGGAPGELFF. In DNA form, the CDR3 reads TGCGCCAGCAGCTCGAGACCTAGCGGGGGGGCCCCCGGGGAGCTGTTTTTT. This chain joins TRBV5-1 and TRBJ2-2, with 12 bases identical to TRBD2. The trim removed 3 bases at V and 6 bases at J, leaving 9 bases unmatched. CDR1 and CDR2 from the germline V gene are SGHRS and YFSETQ. The CDR3 is 17 residues long.

The chain carries TRBV9 and TRBJ2-5; no definite D call. This CDR3 is built from 12 residues. The germline V and J ends were trimmed by 0 bases and 2 bases, with 2 bases remaining between them. Germline-derived CDR1 and CDR2 are SGDLS and YYNGEE. CDR3 loop: CASSVAQETQYF. CDR3 coding DNA: TGTGCCAGCAGCGTAGCACAAGAGACCCAGTACTTC.

This clone was seen only a few times. The gene calls are TRBV5-1 and TRBJ1-1, with D hard to call. The germline V and J ends were trimmed by 4 bases and 0 bases, with 7 bases remaining between them. The CDR3 totals 13 residues. Germline V lookup: CDR1 SGHRS, CDR2 YFSETQ. CDR3 in amino acids: CASSPSMNTEAFF. The CDR3 DNA follows: TGCGCCAGCAGCCCGTCTATGAACACTGAAGCTTTCTTT.

The gene calls are TRBV25-1 and TRBJ2-1; 7 nucleotides match TRBD1. The V gene's germline CDR1 is MGHDK and CDR2 SYGVNS. V was pared by 2 bases and J by 0 bases, with 1 base of the junction left unmatched. The CDR3 is made up of 15 amino acids. The CDR3 DNA reads TGTGCCAGCAGTGAAGGGGACAGCTCCTACAATGAGCAGTTCTTC. It encodes CASSEGDSSYNEQFF.

V usage is TRBV4-3 and J usage is TRBJ2-1; the match to TRBD2 covers 8 bases. Trimming at V came to 2 bases and at J to 0 bases, leaving 6 bases not matched to a gene. The length of the CDR3 is 17 residues. Germline V lookup: CDR1 LGHNA, CDR2 YSLEER. CDR3 bases: TGCGCCAGCAGCCAACAGGGCGGGGGGCCCTCCTACAATGAGCAGTTCTTC. This translates into CASSQQGGGPSYNEQFF.

This clone was seen once. The V and J genes are TRBV7-2 and TRBJ2-2; D perhaps matches TRBD1 (6 bases). The length of the CDR3 is 14 residues. Germline V CDR1 and CDR2: SGHTA, FQGNSA. Trimming shortened V by 5 bases and J by 6 bases, and 13 bases separated the two germline ends. DNA of the CDR3: TGTGCCAGCAGCCCGGGACAAAGCTCCGGGGAGCTGTTTTTT. Its translation: CASSPGQSSGELFF.

The V and J genes are TRBV24-1 and TRBJ2-3; 10 bases are shared with TRBD1. Germline V gene sequence: CDR1 KGHDR, CDR2 SFDVKD. With V trimmed by 4 bases and J by 3 bases, 3 bases remained unmatched. The CDR3 totals 15 residues. CDR3 sequence reads: CATSDPGQGTDTQYF. The CDR3 bases are TGTGCCACCAGTGACCCGGGACAGGGGACAGATACGCAGTATTTT.

The rearrangement uses TRBV6-5 and TRBJ1-2; D remains ambiguous. This CDR3 has 15 amino acids. Between the trimmed V and J ends, which lost 0 bases and 0 bases, there was a span of 8 bases. CDR1 and CDR2 (germline): MNHEY, SVGAGI. Here the CDR3 DNA reads TGTGCCAGCAGTTACTCGGGCGTACCTAACTATGGCTACACCTTC. Encoded protein: CASSYSGVPNYGYTF.

The V and J genes are TRBV7-9 and TRBJ1-2, with TRBD1 as a possible D gene (6 bases). CDR1 is SEHNR, CDR2 FQNEAQ, per germline (reference sequence). This CDR3 is built from 15 residues. Trimming removed 4 bases from V and 3 bases from J, with 15 bases in between. The DNA for the CDR3 is TGTGCCAGCAGCTCCCCCCAGGCAGGGGACTATGGCTACACCTTC. It translates to CASSSPQAGDYGYTF.

Here the CDR3 reads CASSSPTAYGYTF. CDR3 in DNA: TGTGCCAGCAGTTCCCCGACAGCCTATGGCTACACCTTC. The chain recombines TRBV6-5 with TRBJ1-2; D may be TRBD1 (5 bases). There are 13 residues in the CDR3. Trimming stripped 4 bases from V and 4 bases from J, with 10 bases between. Looked up from germline, CDR1 is MNHEY and CDR2 is SVGAGI.

The chain is built from TRBV20-1 and TRBJ2-1; 7 nucleotides align to TRBD2. The CDR3 spans 15 residues. Germline V lookup: CDR1 DFQATT, CDR2 SNEGSKA (reference sequence). V trimming: 3 bases; J trimming: 4 bases; junction bases outside the gene matches: 9. CDR3 residues: CSASSWLAVYNEQFF. CDR3 bases: TGCAGTGCTAGTTCGTGGCTAGCGGTATACAATGAGCAGTTCTTC.

This chain links TRBV25-1 with TRBJ1-1; perhaps TRBD1 as D (6 bases). The V end was cut by 4 bases, the J end by 8 bases, with 14 bases between. CDR3 length equals 13 residues. Germline V gene lookup returns CDR1 MGHDK and CDR2 SYGVNS. The DNA for the CDR3 is TGTGCCAGCAGTGGGTTGGCGAGGGGGGAAGCTTTCTTT. Translated: CASSGLARGEAFF.

The chain couples TRBV5-1 to TRBJ1-1; D unclear. This CDR3 is 16 amino acids long. V lost 4 bases and J 1 base, leaving 17 bases between the germline ends. Germline CDR1 is SGHRS and CDR2 is YFSETQ. CDR3 sequence: CASSPRSGLPNTEAFF. DNA for the CDR3: TGCGCCAGCAGCCCGAGGTCAGGACTACCGAACACTGAAGCTTTCTTT. The complete variable domain, with remaining parts taken from reference TRBV5-1 and TRBJ1-1, reads KAGVTQTPRYLIKTRGQQVTLSCSPISGHRSVSWYQQTPGQGLQFLFEYFSETQRNKGNFPGRFSGRQFSNSRSEMNVSTLELGDSALYLCASSPRSGLPNTEAFFGQGTRLTVV.